Each of the 24 T cell receptor beta chains below was sequenced from the same sample in a study of patients and donors after allogeneic stem cell transplantation. TCRdb redid the calling of the RT-PCR reads with MiXCR, one entry per CDR3 protein. The sample comprises about a million distinct CDR3 sequences, over 15% of which are singletons, and 6% rests with the top ten. Sequencing input: blood, either unsorted or a sorted T cell fraction (not recorded which). These receptors all come from a human donor who was either an allogeneic HSCT recipient or a stem cell or donor lymphocyte infusion donor (not recorded which). It is not recorded whose cells these are; they may come from a transplant donor.

In its sample, this clonotype was seen once. This chain connects TRBV6-1 to TRBJ2-5; D is possibly TRBD2 (6 bases). The germline V gene has CDR1 MNHNS and CDR2 SASEGT. The CDR3 has 13 amino acids. Trimming took off 7 bases at V and 4 bases at J, with 13 bases between the two ends. For the CDR3, the DNA is TGTGCCAGCACCATTCCGGGAGCAGAGACCCAGTACTTC. As protein: CASTIPGAETQYF.

The gene calls are TRBV6-5 and TRBJ1-2, with TRBD1 as a possible D gene (6 bases). The V gene's germline CDR1 is MNHEY and CDR2 SVGAGI. The length of the CDR3 is 13 residues. V lost 2 bases to trimming and J lost 7 bases, with 11 bases between them. The CDR3 nucleotides are TGTGCCAGCAGTTACCGGGACAATGGTGGCTACACCTTC. Its protein product is CASSYRDNGGYTF.

This chain uses TRBV4-3 with TRBJ1-6, with 9 bases identical to TRBD1. The CDR3 totals 18 residues. Per the germline V gene, CDR1 is LGHNA and CDR2 is YSLEER. The J segment lost 4 bases and the V segment lost 3 bases, leaving 10 bases of the junction unmatched. Here the CDR3 DNA reads TGCGCCAGCAGCCAGGGGGACAGGGCAGAACGATATAATTCACCCCTCCACTTT. Protein product: CASSQGDRAERYNSPLHF.

This clonotype was seen at least ten times. The chain is built from TRBV5-1 and TRBJ2-1, with unresolved D. The germline V gene encodes CDR1 SGHRS and CDR2 YFSETQ. V lost 0 bases and J lost 8, with 9 bases in between. The CDR3 loop spans 13 amino acids. The DNA of the CDR3 is TGCGCCAGCAGCTTGGAGGTTTCGGATGAGCAGTTCTTC. The encoded protein is CASSLEVSDEQFF.

The table lists this clonotype with a few counts. This chain links TRBV4-3 with TRBJ1-6; perhaps TRBD1 as D (5 bases). Trimming removed 1 base from V and 10 bases from J, with 14 bases in between. This CDR3 is 15 amino acids long. Germline assignment: CDR1 LGHNA and CDR2 YSLEER. CDR3: CASSQGGALTSPLHF. CDR3 in DNA: TGCGCCAGCAGCCAAGGAGGGGCTTTAACCTCACCCCTCCACTTT.

This chain links TRBV5-8 with TRBJ2-7; TRBD1 aligns across 8 bases. Germline assignment: CDR1 SGHTS and CDR2 YDEGEE. This CDR3 is 14 amino acids long. V shed 4 bases, J shed 6 bases, and the junction held 9 bases outside the gene matches. The DNA of the CDR3 is TGTGCCAGCAGCCCTGGACAGGGAAGAGGCGAGCAGTACTTC. It codes for CASSPGQGRGEQYF.

The CDR3 nucleotides are TGCAGTGCTAGTTCGCAGGGGAGGACTGAAGCTTTCTTT. Residues: CSASSQGRTEAFF. The chain is built from TRBV20-1 and TRBJ1-1; a weak D match, TRBD1 (6 bases). With 3 bases removed from V and 5 bases from J, the gap between germline ends came to 13 bases. Germline V gene lookup returns CDR1 DFQATT and CDR2 SNEGSKA (reference sequence). The CDR3 is 13 residues long.

The chain employs TRBV11-2 and TRBJ2-7, with 8 positions matching TRBD2. After removal of 2 bases from V and 0 bases from J, the junction contained 6 bases not matched to a gene. The CDR3 consists of 16 residues. Looked up from germline, CDR1 is SGHAT and CDR2 is FQNNGV. CDR3 residues: CASSLSGGGHSYEQYF. The CDR3 nucleotides are TGTGCCAGCAGCTTATCGGGCGGGGGGCACTCCTACGAGCAGTACTTC.

This clonotype turned up a few times. The chain carries TRBV6-5 and TRBJ2-7, with 9 bases lining up with TRBD2. CDR1 is MNHEY and CDR2 is SVGAGI in the germline V gene. The CDR3 length is 13 residues. V was pared by 0 bases and J by 7 bases, with 1 base of the junction left unmatched. In DNA form, the CDR3 reads TGTGCCAGCAGTTACTCGCGGGGGGGGGAGCAGTACTTC. As protein: CASSYSRGGEQYF.

This clonotype was counted a few times. The chain uses TRBV7-8 and TRBJ2-3; the match to TRBD2 covers 13 bases. Germline CDR1 and CDR2: SGHVS and FQNEAQ. The ends lost 3 bases at V and 1 base at J; junction bases unmatched: 7. This CDR3 region has 18 residues. The CDR3, as DNA: TGTGCCAGCAGCTTCGGAACTAGCGGGAGGGTAGGCACAGATACGCAGTATTTT. Translation gives CASSFGTSGRVGTDTQYF.

A few counts support this clonotype. CDR3 sequence reads: CASSSHQGVDEQYF. The CDR3, as DNA: TGTGCCAGCAGTAGCCATCAGGGGGTTGACGAGCAGTACTTC. The chain has TRBV25-1 and TRBJ2-7; 7 bases line up with TRBD1. The junction had 9 bases not matched to a gene; V was cut back by 5 bases and J by 5 bases. The CDR3 sequence is 14 residues long. Germline loops: CDR1 MGHDK, CDR2 SYGVNS.

This clonotype was detected a few times. The CDR3 region is CASSKTRGEGQPQHF. The CDR3, as DNA: TGTGCCAGCAGCAAAACTAGGGGAGAAGGTCAGCCCCAGCATTTT. The chain employs TRBV21-1 and TRBJ1-5. TRBV21-1 is a pseudogene. This CDR3 is 15 amino acids long.

The sample holds a few counts of this clonotype. The chain has TRBV6-1 and TRBJ2-1; 10 bases fit TRBD2. CDR1 and CDR2 from the germline V gene are MNHNS and SASEGT. The CDR3 runs 13 residues. After removal of 7 bases from V and 5 bases from J, the junction contained 2 bases not matched to a gene. DNA for the CDR3: TGTGCCAGCAAGCGGGGGGGCCACAATGAGCAGTTCTTC. Protein product: CASKRGGHNEQFF.

This sequence joins TRBV10-3 and TRBJ1-5, with 7 positions matching TRBD1. Germline V gives CDR1 ENHRY, CDR2 SYGVKD. Losses at the gene ends were 4 bases for V and 7 bases for J; bases not matched to a gene: 7. CDR3 length equals 14 residues. The CDR3 sequence: CAISVSRGGQPQHF. CDR3 sequence (DNA): TGTGCCATCAGTGTCTCCAGGGGGGGACAGCCCCAGCATTTT.

There are a few counts of this clonotype. The rearrangement joins TRBV6-1 to TRBJ1-2; D is unresolved. CDR1 is MNHNS and CDR2 is SASEGT in the germline V gene. Trimming removed 6 bases at V and 5 bases at J, with 25 bases between. This CDR3 comprises 17 residues. This CDR3 reads CASSFADLNHIPYGYTF. The DNA for the CDR3 is TGTGCCAGCAGCTTCGCGGATCTGAATCATATTCCGTATGGCTACACCTTC.

V and J are TRBV7-6 and TRBJ2-7, with a tentative D call TRBD1 (8 bases). V gave up 2 bases and J gave up 5 bases, with 13 bases separating them. The CDR3 is made up of 14 amino acids. Looked up from germline, CDR1 is SGHVS and CDR2 is FNYEAQ. The CDR3 bases are TGTGCCAGCAGCTTATCGGGGGGACAGGACGAGCAGTACTTC. Protein sequence: CASSLSGGQDEQYF.

This sequence joins TRBV6-4 and TRBJ2-1; D is possibly TRBD2 (5 bases). The CDR3 sequence is 13 residues long. The germline V and J ends were trimmed by 2 bases and 13 bases, with 15 bases remaining between them. Germline CDR1 reads MRHNA; CDR2 reads SNTAGT. The CDR3 DNA is TGTGCCAGCAGTGACGAGAGAGGGTACATACAGTTCTTC. Translated, it gives CASSDERGYIQFF.

This clonotype was seen a handful of times. The gene calls are TRBV4-3 and TRBJ2-7; D is tentatively TRBD1 or TRBD2 (5 bases each). Germline CDR1 reads LGHNA; CDR2 reads YSLEER. The V and J ends lost 4 bases and 0 bases respectively, with 19 bases between them. CDR3 size: 17 residues. Here the CDR3 DNA reads TGCGCCAGCAGCCGAACAACCGGGACCGGTAGCTCCTACGAGCAGTACTTC. Translation: CASSRTTGTGSSYEQYF.

This clonotype was counted a few times. The CDR3 loop reads CASSPRRTSVSETQYF. The CDR3 region has the DNA TGTGCCAGCAGCCCGCGACGGACTAGCGTATCGGAGACCCAGTACTTC. The chain links TRBV11-2 to TRBJ2-5; 9 nucleotides match TRBD2. Germline V gene data show CDR1 as SGHAT and CDR2 as FQNNGV. With 5 bases clipped from V and 5 bases from J, the junction kept 12 bases outside the gene matches. The CDR3 extends over 16 amino acids.

Only a few counts were recorded for this clonotype. The chain employs TRBV5-1 and TRBJ2-7, with TRBD2 identical over 9 bases. CDR1 and CDR2 (germline): SGHRS, YFSETQ. J gave up 5 bases and V 4 bases, and 4 bases lay outside the gene matches. This CDR3 has 13 residues. The CDR3 nucleotides read TGCGCCAGCAGCCCCCGGACTAGCGACGAGCAGTACTTC. Translating gives CASSPRTSDEQYF.

A few counts support this clonotype. This rearrangement joins TRBV9 to TRBJ2-2; either TRBD1 or TRBD2 may fit D (6 bases each). This CDR3 region has 16 residues. V dropped 2 bases and J dropped 11 bases, with 22 bases sitting between them. Germline loops: CDR1 SGDLS, CDR2 YYNGEE. CDR3 region: CASSVSHLERGTELFF. CDR3 DNA sequence: TGTGCCAGCAGCGTTAGCCACCTAGAACGCGGGACAGAGCTGTTTTTT.

This clonotype was detected only a few times. DNA of the CDR3: TGCGCCAGCAGCCCGGTCACGGGCAGGGCTGAAGCTTTCTTT. Translation: CASSPVTGRAEAFF. V and J are TRBV5-1 and TRBJ1-1, with a possible D match to TRBD1 (5 bases). V was pared by 4 bases and J by 6 bases, with 16 bases between. The CDR3 loop spans 14 amino acids. Per germline, CDR1 SGHRS and CDR2 YFSETQ.

The sample holds a few counts of this clonotype. The chain joins TRBV29-1 to TRBJ1-2; no clear D gene. Germline values: CDR1 SQVTM, CDR2 ANQGSEA. The CDR3 is made up of 12 amino acids. V lost 3 bases and J 4 bases, leaving 9 bases between the germline ends. The CDR3 region is CSVDWGGYGYTF. The CDR3 DNA follows: TGCAGCGTTGATTGGGGAGGCTATGGCTACACCTTC.

This chain links TRBV29-1 with TRBJ2-3; 13 positions match TRBD2. The J segment lost 6 bases and the V segment lost 6 bases, leaving 9 bases of the junction unmatched. The CDR3 consists of 15 residues. Germline lookup yields CDR1 SQVTM and CDR2 ANQGSEA. CDR3 nucleotide sequence: TGCAGCGTGGGGACTAGCGGGGCCACTTGGGATACGCAGTATTTT. This translates into CSVGTSGATWDTQYF.